This T cell receptor (beta chain) comes out of a study of blood T cell repertoires in COVID-19. This CDR3 contains 15 residues. Between the trimmed V and J ends, which lost 5 bases and 5 bases, there was a span of 18 bases. Germline V gene lookup returns CDR1 SGHTA and CDR2 FQGNSA. Generated by immunoSEQ multiplex PCR, the TCRdb table keeps only in-frame clones and is missing some. The sample contains some 200,000 clones, 87% of which appear only once. The chain recombines TRBV7-2 with TRBJ1-2; D call uncertain. The sample comprised PBMCs or T cells enriched from blood (not recorded which). The origin of this receptor is a woman aged 30 to 39 who had recovered from COVID-19. CDR3 protein: CASSQVPLSMYGYTF. The CDR3 DNA follows: TGTGCCAGCAGCCAAGTCCCCTTGAGCATGTATGGCTACACCTTC.